This TCR beta chain was found in a study of T cell changes during pregnancy in multiple sclerosis. This CDR3 is 13 amino acids long. V lost 4 bases and J 8 bases, leaving 12 bases between the germline ends. Germline V gives CDR1 SGDLS, CDR2 YYNGEE. Profiled with immunoSEQ multiplex PCR; TCRdb holds only in-frame clones, not every one. This sample has roughly 50,000 clones; about 92% occur once, and the top ten carry approximately 0.61%. This chain links TRBV9 with TRBJ1-4, with D hard to call. The TCR originated in a female donor with multiple sclerosis, enrolled in a pregnancy study. Source: CD4+ T cells from peripheral blood mononuclear cells, taken in the third trimester of pregnancy. The CDR3 reads CASSFSPGEKLFF. The CDR3 region has the DNA TGTGCCAGCAGCTTCAGCCCGGGGGAAAAACTGTTTTTT. Using reference TRBV9 and TRBJ1-4 for the parts outside the CDR3, the full variable domain is DSGVTQTPKHLITATGQRVTLRCSPRSGDLSVYWYQQSLDQGLQFLIQYYNGEERAKGNILERFSAQQFPDLHSELNLSSLELGDSALYFCASSFSPGEKLFFGSGTQLSVL.